Below, 30 T cell receptor beta chains from the same sample are listed, as sequenced in a study of blood T cell repertoires in COVID-19 (dated by TCRdb to 2020 to 2021). The protocol used for the library was the immunoSEQ multiplex PCR assay. This is the immuneACCESS table as TCRdb keeps it, with only in-frame sequences that have V and J called. A part of the clones is gone; compared with another copy, unresolved V genes explain less than half, and the rest is unexplained. The sample has about 87,000 clones on record, roughly 89% of them singletons. The leading ten clones occupy 5% to 6.5% of the sample. The sample was peripheral blood. The origin of the receptors is a woman of 80 years or more with active COVID-19.

This clone was recorded a few times. V is TRBV19 and J is TRBJ1-6, with a possible D match to TRBD1 (5 bases). Germline V lookup: CDR1 LNHDA, CDR2 SQIVND (reference sequence). Trimming took off 10 bases at V and 8 bases at J, with 15 bases between the two ends. This CDR3 is built from 13 residues. Here the CDR3 DNA reads TGTGCCACCAAGGGGTTTTCGGATTCACCCCTCCACTTT. Its protein is CATKGFSDSPLHF.

This rearrangement joins TRBV25-1 to TRBJ2-3; D gene uncertain. There are 14 residues in the CDR3. Germline V lookup: CDR1 MGHDK, CDR2 SYGVNS. V was cut by 0 bases and J by 6 bases, with 10 bases left in between. CDR3 in amino acids: CASSEYLSPDTQYF. The CDR3 bases are TGTGCCAGCAGTGAATATCTCTCTCCGGATACGCAGTATTTT. The full variable domain, with the rest looked up from reference TRBV25-1 and TRBJ2-3, is EADIYQTPRYLVIGTGKKITLECSQTMGHDKMYWYQQDPGMELHLIHYSYGVNSTEKGDLSSESTVSRIRTEHFPLTLESARPSHTSQYLCASSEYLSPDTQYFGPGTRLTVL.

This chain joins TRBV18 and TRBJ2-1; D call uncertain. Germline V gene data show CDR1 as KGHSH and CDR2 as LQKENI. V shed 0 bases and J shed 8 bases, with 11 bases lying between them. The CDR3 is 14 residues long. Here the CDR3 reads CASSPPYLRDEQFF. DNA of the CDR3: TGTGCCAGCTCACCACCCTACTTACGGGATGAGCAGTTCTTC.

This clone was counted once. V usage is TRBV27 and J usage is TRBJ2-7; TRBD1 aligns across 8 bases. V was pared by 0 bases and J by 3 bases, with 4 bases of the junction left unmatched. CDR1 and CDR2 (germline): MNHEY, SMNVEV (reference sequence). CDR3 size: 15 residues. The chain's CDR3 is CASSLSRTGFYEQYF. CDR3 sequence (DNA): TGTGCCAGCAGTTTATCGAGGACAGGGTTCTACGAGCAGTACTTC.

The rearrangement links TRBV9 to TRBJ2-1; TRBD1 aligns across 11 bases. Germline loops: CDR1 SGDLS, CDR2 YYNGEE. The CDR3 contains 16 residues. Trimming at V came to 0 bases and at J to 5 bases, leaving 4 bases not matched to a gene. CDR3 protein: CASSVALGQGDNEQFF. The CDR3 nucleotides read TGTGCCAGCAGCGTAGCCTTGGGACAGGGGGACAATGAGCAGTTCTTC.

The V and J genes are TRBV18 and TRBJ2-2; D might be TRBD1 (5 bases). Germline V lookup: CDR1 KGHSH, CDR2 LQKENI. The V and J ends lost 3 bases and 4 bases respectively, with 12 bases between them. The CDR3 loop spans 15 amino acids. The CDR3 nucleotides read TGTGCCAGCTCACCGGCAGGGTCGGTCACCGGGGAGCTGTTTTTT. It translates to CASSPAGSVTGELFF.

The chain recombines TRBV2 with TRBJ2-7, with D perhaps TRBD2 (5 bases). CDR3 length equals 13 residues. Trimming left V 8 bases short and J 7 bases short, with 18 bases between. CDR1 is SNHLY and CDR2 is FYNNEI in the germline V gene. The CDR3 spells CASGGSSSEEQYF. CDR3 nucleotides: TGTGCCAGCGGAGGTTCTTCATCGGAAGAGCAGTACTTC.

The rearrangement uses TRBV6-1 and TRBJ2-3; D call uncertain. Trimming removed 2 bases at V and 3 bases at J, with 9 bases between. Germline loops: CDR1 MNHNS, CDR2 SASEGT. This CDR3 has 14 amino acids. The CDR3 reads CASSEPQATDTQYF. CDR3 DNA sequence: TGTGCCAGCAGTGAACCCCAGGCGACAGATACGCAGTATTTT.

The rearrangement uses TRBV15 and TRBJ2-2, with a possible D match to TRBD2 (5 bases). The CDR3 has 14 residues. Trimming stripped 8 bases from V and 5 bases from J, with 15 bases between. Germline V lookup: CDR1 LNHNV, CDR2 YYDKDF (reference sequence). CDR3 bases: TGTGCCACCGGGGTGGGAGTAGGAACCGGGGAGCTGTTTTTT. As protein: CATGVGVGTGELFF.

This chain connects TRBV24-1 to TRBJ2-3; a weak D match, TRBD1 (6 bases). The ends were cut back, 7 bases at V and 2 bases at J, with 15 bases in the middle. CDR1 is KGHDR and CDR2 is SFDVKD in the germline V gene. The CDR3 loop spans 15 amino acids. CDR3 bases: TGTGCCACCAGCCGATCTACAGGGTTCACAGATACGCAGTATTTT. It specifies CATSRSTGFTDTQYF.

This chain joins TRBV4-3 and TRBJ2-7, with D possibly being TRBD2 (5 bases). This CDR3 spans 15 amino acids. Germline V gene data show CDR1 as LGHNA and CDR2 as YSLEER. V was trimmed by 4 bases and J by 3 bases, leaving 16 bases between them. CDR3 residues: CASSPTRVGLYEQYF. The DNA for the CDR3 is TGCGCCAGCAGCCCCACTAGAGTCGGTCTCTACGAGCAGTACTTC.

The chain is built from TRBV5-1 and TRBJ1-2; 7 nucleotides line up with TRBD1. From germline, CDR1 is SGHRS and CDR2 YFSETQ. J lost 2 bases, V lost 0 bases, and 4 bases had no gene match. The CDR3 sequence is 15 residues long. In nucleotides, the CDR3 is TGCGCCAGCAGCTTGGATCTACAGGGGAACTATGGCTACACCTTC. It is translated as CASSLDLQGNYGYTF. The whole variable domain, remainder taken from reference TRBV5-1 and TRBJ1-2, is KAGVTQTPRYLIKTRGQQVTLSCSPISGHRSVSWYQQTPGQGLQFLFEYFSETQRNKGNFPGRFSGRQFSNSRSEMNVSTLELGDSALYLCASSLDLQGNYGYTFGSGTRLTVV.

The V gene is TRBV24-1, the J gene TRBJ2-2, with a possible D match to TRBD2 (5 bases). Trimming took 0 bases from V and 1 from J, leaving 14 bases between them. This CDR3 region has 18 residues. Germline assignment: CDR1 KGHDR and CDR2 SFDVKD. As DNA, the CDR3 is TGTGCCACCAGTGATTTGAGGCCCGGAGGTTTGAACACCGGGGAGCTGTTTTTT. Translated: CATSDLRPGGLNTGELFF.

This chain links TRBV4-2 with TRBJ2-5, with TRBD2 matching 9 bases. Germline loops: CDR1 LGHNA, CDR2 YNFKEQ. V trimming: 1 base; J trimming: 4 bases; junction bases outside the gene matches: 4. The CDR3 has 15 amino acids. CDR3 in amino acids: CASSQGELAGETQYF. CDR3 sequence (DNA): TGTGCCAGCAGCCAAGGGGAACTAGCGGGAGAGACCCAGTACTTC.

As to this clone: Other DNA sequences within the sample encode an identical CDR3. J is TRBJ2-7 and V is TRBV7-2; no definite D call. Trimming removed 1 base at V and 0 bases at J, with 7 bases between. The length of the CDR3 is 14 residues. Germline V gene data show CDR1 as SGHTA and CDR2 as FQGNSA. The CDR3 DNA reads as TGTGCCAGCAGCTTAGGCGGCACCTCCTACGAGCAGTACTTC. Translation: CASSLGGTSYEQYF.

The chain uses TRBV6-2 or TRBV6-3 and TRBJ2-2, with TRBD2 identical over 12 bases. The J segment lost 4 bases and the V segment lost 5 bases, leaving 14 bases of the junction unmatched. Germline V gene sequence: CDR1 MNHEY, CDR2 SVGEGT. The CDR3 runs to 19 residues. CDR3 amino acids: CASSPFRRSSGRATGELFF. The CDR3 nucleotides are TGTGCCAGCAGTCCCTTCCGGCGGTCTAGCGGGAGGGCCACCGGGGAGCTGTTTTTT.

The chain links TRBV7-2 to TRBJ2-2, with TRBD2 identical over 9 bases. This CDR3 has 16 amino acids. After removal of 2 bases from V and 7 bases from J, the junction contained 8 bases not matched to a gene. Germline V lookup: CDR1 SGHTA, CDR2 FQGNSA. In DNA, the CDR3 is TGTGCCAGCAGCTTAATGGCGGGAGGGAACGGCGGGGAGCTGTTTTTT. Amino acids: CASSLMAGGNGGELFF.

The gene calls are TRBV10-2 and TRBJ2-2; TRBD2 is a possible D gene (6 bases). Germline V gene lookup returns CDR1 WSHSY and CDR2 SAAADI. Trimming shortened V by 0 bases and J by 3 bases, and 14 bases separated the two germline ends. The CDR3 runs to 17 residues. In nucleotides, the CDR3 is TGCGCCAGCAGTGAGTCGGGACTCGGTATTCACACCGGGGAGCTGTTTTTT. This gives the protein CASSESGLGIHTGELFF.

In its sample, this clone was seen once. The chain links TRBV6-6 to TRBJ1-3; D might be TRBD1 (5 bases). The CDR3 runs 13 residues. Between the trimmed V and J ends, which lost 2 bases and 5 bases, there was a span of 7 bases. Germline V gene data show CDR1 as MNHNY and CDR2 as SVGAGI (reference sequence). DNA for the CDR3: TGTGCCAGCAGTTACCCAGGGAGAAACACCATATATTTT. Translation: CASSYPGRNTIYF.

The V and J genes are TRBV18 and TRBJ1-5, with unresolved D. This CDR3 has 15 amino acids. Between the trimmed V and J ends, which lost 0 bases and 0 bases, there was a span of 6 bases. From germline, CDR1 is KGHSH and CDR2 LQKENI. The CDR3 protein is CASSPPGASNQPQHF. CDR3 in DNA: TGTGCCAGCTCACCACCGGGAGCTAGCAATCAGCCCCAGCATTTT.

The V gene is TRBV5-4, the J gene TRBJ2-7; D is possibly TRBD1 (5 bases). Trimming removed 4 bases at V and 2 bases at J, with 7 bases between. Germline V gene sequence: CDR1 SGHNT, CDR2 YYREEE (reference sequence). The CDR3 is made up of 12 amino acids. CDR3 amino acids: CASSEGAYEQYF. The CDR3 region has the DNA TGTGCCAGCAGCGAAGGGGCCTACGAGCAGTACTTC.

The J gene is TRBJ2-1, the V gene TRBV5-1; TRBD2 aligns across 12 bases. The trim removed 3 bases at V and 7 bases at J, leaving 8 bases unmatched. The CDR3 covers 16 residues. The germline CDR1 and CDR2 sequences are SGHRS and YFSETQ. CDR3 DNA: TGCGCCAGCAGCTCGACACTAGCGGGAGGATTGAATGAGCAGTTCTTC. Translation gives CASSSTLAGGLNEQFF.

The chain has TRBV7-8 and TRBJ2-7, with 9 positions matching TRBD2. V lost 0 bases and J lost 0; bases outside the gene matches: 3. Germline lookup yields CDR1 SGHVS and CDR2 FQNEAQ. The CDR3 consists of 16 residues. CDR3 loop: CASSLALAGPSYEQYF. The CDR3 region has the DNA TGTGCCAGCAGCTTAGCACTAGCGGGCCCCTCCTACGAGCAGTACTTC.

The rearrangement links TRBV9 to TRBJ2-2; TRBD2 matches 9 bases. This CDR3 is built from 14 residues. Germline V gene data show CDR1 as SGDLS and CDR2 as YYNGEE. V lost 4 bases and J lost 5; bases outside the gene matches: 3. CDR3 sequence (DNA): TGTGCCAGCAGCACCCTAGCGGGAACCGGGGAGCTGTTTTTT. This codes for CASSTLAGTGELFF.

The CDR3 nucleotides read TGTGCCAGCAGTTTAGAGCGCAGGGGGCATGAAAAACTGTTTTTT. This gives the protein CASSLERRGHEKLFF. V usage is TRBV27 and J usage is TRBJ1-4; the match to TRBD1 covers 8 bases. The CDR3 spans 15 residues. The J segment lost 6 bases and the V segment lost 2 bases, leaving 5 bases of the junction unmatched. Germline loops: CDR1 MNHEY, CDR2 SMNVEV (reference sequence). Together with reference TRBV27 and TRBJ1-4, the CDR3 gives the full variable domain: EAQVTQNPRYLITVTGKKLTVTCSQNMNHEYMSWYRQDPGLGLRQIYYSMNVEVTDKGDVPEGYKVSRKEKRNFPLILESPSPNQTSLYFCASSLERRGHEKLFFGSGTQLSVL.

The chain employs TRBV28 and TRBJ2-1, with 10 bases fitting TRBD2. Germline V lookup: CDR1 MDHEN, CDR2 SYDVKM. The trim removed 4 bases at V and 9 bases at J, leaving 12 bases unmatched. The CDR3 runs to 16 residues. The CDR3 DNA follows: TGTGCCAGCAGTTCCCCAGCTAGCGGGAGTCCGCGTGAGCAGTTCTTC. Translated, it gives CASSSPASGSPREQFF.

The J gene is TRBJ2-7, the V gene TRBV7-9; 9 positions agree with TRBD1. CDR3 size: 15 residues. Germline V gene data show CDR1 as SEHNR and CDR2 as FQNEAQ (reference sequence). V shed 4 bases and J 3 bases; nucleotides not matched to a gene: 7. This chain's CDR3 is CASSSVPGQGYEQYF. The DNA for the CDR3 is TGTGCCAGCAGCTCAGTTCCGGGACAGGGCTACGAGCAGTACTTC.

The chain uses TRBV9 and TRBJ1-6; no clear D gene. The germline CDR1 and CDR2 sequences are SGDLS and YYNGEE. This CDR3 is 16 amino acids long. The V end was cut by 0 bases, the J end by 0 bases, with 7 bases between. The CDR3 reads CASSVDGSSYNSPLHF. In nucleotides, the CDR3 is TGTGCCAGCAGCGTAGACGGGAGCTCCTATAATTCACCCCTCCACTTT. Full variable domain (missing parts from reference TRBV9 and TRBJ1-6): DSGVTQTPKHLITATGQRVTLRCSPRSGDLSVYWYQQSLDQGLQFLIQYYNGEERAKGNILERFSAQQFPDLHSELNLSSLELGDSALYFCASSVDGSSYNSPLHFGNGTRLTVT.

This clone was detected only once. The V gene is TRBV6-5, the J gene TRBJ2-7; TRBD1 aligns across 9 bases. In germline, CDR1 is MNHEY, CDR2 SVGAGI. V gave up 7 bases and J gave up 0 bases; unmatched junction bases: 4. This CDR3 has 14 residues. This CDR3 is CASTRDRVSYEQYF. The CDR3 DNA reads as TGTGCCAGCACCCGGGACAGGGTCTCCTACGAGCAGTACTTC.

This clone was detected only once. This rearrangement joins TRBV4-3 to TRBJ2-4; 9 nucleotides match TRBD2. V lost 0 bases, J lost 9 bases, and 9 bases stayed unmatched. This CDR3 has 16 residues. Germline CDR1 LGHNA, CDR2 YSLEER. The CDR3 nucleotides are TGCGCCAGCAGCCAAGAGGGGTCGCGGGAGGGGGGCATTCAGTACTTC. Translation gives CASSQEGSREGGIQYF.